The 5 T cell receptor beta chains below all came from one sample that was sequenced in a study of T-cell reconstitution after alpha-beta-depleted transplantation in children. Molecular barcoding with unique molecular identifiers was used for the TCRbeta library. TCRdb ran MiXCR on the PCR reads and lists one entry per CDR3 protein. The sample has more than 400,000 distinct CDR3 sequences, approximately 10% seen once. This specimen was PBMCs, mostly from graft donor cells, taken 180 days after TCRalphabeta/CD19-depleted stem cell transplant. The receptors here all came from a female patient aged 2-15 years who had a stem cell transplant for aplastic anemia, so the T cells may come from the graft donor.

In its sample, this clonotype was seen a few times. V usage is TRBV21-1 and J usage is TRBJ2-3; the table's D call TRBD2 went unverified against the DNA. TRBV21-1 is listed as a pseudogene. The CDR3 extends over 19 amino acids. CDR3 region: CASSKVPRGGREPTDTQYF. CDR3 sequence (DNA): TGTGCCAGCAGCAAAGTCCCCCGTGGTGGGAGGGAACCCACAGATACGCAGTATTTT.

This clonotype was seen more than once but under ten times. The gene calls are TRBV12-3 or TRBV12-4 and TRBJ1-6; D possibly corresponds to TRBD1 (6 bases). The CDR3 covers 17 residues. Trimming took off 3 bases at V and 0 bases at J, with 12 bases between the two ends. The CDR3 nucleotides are TGTGCCAGCAGTTTCGACAGGAGCAACTCCTATAATTCACCCCTCCACTTT. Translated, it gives CASSFDRSNSYNSPLHF.

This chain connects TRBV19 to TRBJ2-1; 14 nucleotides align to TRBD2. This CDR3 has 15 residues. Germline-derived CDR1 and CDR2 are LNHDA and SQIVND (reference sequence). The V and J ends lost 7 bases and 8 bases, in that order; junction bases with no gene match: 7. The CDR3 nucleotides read TGTGCCAGTATCAAAACGGGACTAGCGGGAGATGAGCAGTTCTTC. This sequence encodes CASIKTGLAGDEQFF.

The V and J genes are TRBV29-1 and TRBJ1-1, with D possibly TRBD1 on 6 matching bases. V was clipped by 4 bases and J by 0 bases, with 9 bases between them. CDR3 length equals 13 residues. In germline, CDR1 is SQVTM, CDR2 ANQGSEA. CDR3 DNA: TGCAGCGTTGTGGGGGGCATGAACACTGAAGCTTTCTTT. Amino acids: CSVVGGMNTEAFF.

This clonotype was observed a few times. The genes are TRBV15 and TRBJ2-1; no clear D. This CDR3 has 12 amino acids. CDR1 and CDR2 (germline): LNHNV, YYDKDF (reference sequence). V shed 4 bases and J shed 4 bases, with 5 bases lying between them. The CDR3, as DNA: TGTGCCACCAGCATACGGTACAATGAGCAGTTCTTC. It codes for CATSIRYNEQFF.